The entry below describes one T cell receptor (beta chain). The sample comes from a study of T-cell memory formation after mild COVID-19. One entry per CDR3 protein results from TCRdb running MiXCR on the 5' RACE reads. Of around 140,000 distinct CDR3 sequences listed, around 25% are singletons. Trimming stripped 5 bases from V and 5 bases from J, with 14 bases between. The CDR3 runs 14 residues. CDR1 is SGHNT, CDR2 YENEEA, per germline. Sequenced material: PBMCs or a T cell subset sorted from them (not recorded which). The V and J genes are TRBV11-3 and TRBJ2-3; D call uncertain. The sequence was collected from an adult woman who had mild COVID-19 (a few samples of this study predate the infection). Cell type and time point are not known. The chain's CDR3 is CASSIMGSGDTQYF. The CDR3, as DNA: TGTGCCAGCAGCATCATGGGTAGTGGAGATACGCAGTATTTT.